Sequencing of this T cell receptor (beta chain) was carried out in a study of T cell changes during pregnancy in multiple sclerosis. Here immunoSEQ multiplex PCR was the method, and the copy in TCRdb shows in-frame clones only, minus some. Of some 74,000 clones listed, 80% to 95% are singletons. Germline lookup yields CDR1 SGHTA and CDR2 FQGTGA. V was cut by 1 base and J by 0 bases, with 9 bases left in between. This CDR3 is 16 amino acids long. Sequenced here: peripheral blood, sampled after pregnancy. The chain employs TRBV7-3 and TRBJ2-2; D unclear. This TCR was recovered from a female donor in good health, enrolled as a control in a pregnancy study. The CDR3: CASSLIPSTNTGELFF. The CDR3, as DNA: TGTGCCAGCAGCTTAATTCCCTCTACGAACACCGGGGAGCTGTTTTTT.